This TCR beta chain was retrieved from a study of shared clonotypes between healthy human individuals. About the study: Per donor, CD8 memory used one plate, CD8 naive used two, CD4 memory used three and CD4 naive used three.

Cells designated naive CD8 were CD45RO-negative and were positively selected for CCR7, with terminally differentiated effector memory CD45RA+ cells excluded. Study donors comprised healthy, HIV-negative adults devoid of recent acute infection or vaccination. Comments on this clone: Its antigen is as yet unknown.

The method was immunoSEQ multiplex PCR; TCRdb's version includes in-frame clones alone and lacks a portion of them. The sample contains nearly 2 million clones, just under 95% of which appear only once. Broader study findings: Sequencing depth was predicted to influence how clonotypes are shared among donors.

The CDR3 runs to 16 residues. Trimming pared 5 bases from V and 6 bases from J, leaving 22 bases between. CDR1 and CDR2 from the germline V gene are MDHEN and SYDVKM. This chain joins TRBV28 and TRBJ1-2; D is perhaps TRBD1 (5 bases). The TCR comes from a man between 18 and 29 years old in good health. The source material was naive CD8+ T cells sorted from blood. The CDR3 sequence is CASSPLVGEGDNGYTF. As DNA, the CDR3 is TGTGCCAGCAGTCCCCTCGTGGGGGAAGGGGATAATGGCTACACCTTC.